This T cell receptor (beta chain) was found in a study of cytomegalovirus exposure and HLA in healthy donors. Study-wide findings and caveats: The study flagged some 170 TCR beta chains as cytomegalovirus-associated.

Assay used: immunoSEQ multiplex PCR; TCRdb lists only in-frame clones, some missing. The sample yields 200,000 to 250,000 clones, around 90% seen once. This clone was detected a few times. The antigen is not known. Per germline, CDR1 WNHNN and CDR2 SYGVQD (reference sequence). V was pared by 4 bases and J by 5 bases, with 13 bases of the junction left unmatched. The CDR3 spans 17 residues. Sequencing was done on a sample of PBMCs. This sequence joins TRBV10-1 and TRBJ1-5; 8 nucleotides match TRBD1. This sequence originates from a woman aged 18-30 years in good health and CMV-seronegative. CDR3 in amino acids: CASSGGQGKGWDQPQHF. The CDR3 DNA follows: TGCGCCAGCAGTGGAGGACAGGGAAAGGGTTGGGATCAGCCCCAGCATTTT.